The clone carrying this T cell receptor beta chain was counted a single time. V lost 5 bases and J 6 bases, leaving 16 bases between the germline ends. CDR3 length equals 14 residues. The germline V gene has CDR1 GTSNPN and CDR2 SVGIG (reference sequence). The data are from a study of blood T cell repertoires in COVID-19. Overall study: The United States, Italy and Spain were the sources of the acute and convalescent COVID-19 samples. PBMCs, B-cell-depleted T cells, or T cells provided the cDNA or gDNA that made up the material.

Original analysis: Estimation of nucleated cell counts was performed using reference gene primer amplification. Clones were sequenced by immunoSEQ multiplex PCR, and TCRdb holds only the in-frame ones, with some missing. V and J calls and clone size come straight from that table; D and trimming were deduced from the DNA. The sample has about 140,000 clones, roughly 80% seen once; the top ten hold roughly 17%. Sequencing was done on a sample of peripheral blood. The V gene is TRBV30, the J gene TRBJ2-2; the D is unclear. This receptor was obtained from a man aged 50 or older with acute or convalescent COVID-19. CDR3 nucleotide sequence: TGTGCCTGGGACATCCTATTGGGCTCCGGGGAGCTGTTTTTT. Residues: CAWDILLGSGELFF.